Ten or more counts support the clone carrying this T cell receptor (beta chain). TCRdb reassembled clones from the PCR reads with MiXCR. The sample holds 13,000 or so clones, around 29% seen once. The CDR3 length is 16 residues. Germline CDR1 and CDR2: SGHRS and YFSETQ. V shed 4 bases, J shed 6 bases, and the junction held 8 bases outside the gene matches. Before thyroid surgery, none of the patients had received any treatment. This record comes from a study of metastatic and nonmetastatic thyroid tumors. Study as a whole: The authors compared repertoires across blood and tumor or nodule tissue from malignant and benign thyroid patients.

Sequencing was done on a sample of blood. The receptor comes from a female donor with papillary thyroid cancer or a benign thyroid nodule (not recorded which). Some clones in this sample may be carry-over from other donors' samples. V usage is TRBV5-1 and J usage is TRBJ2-3; 13 bases fit TRBD2. Written as DNA, the CDR3 is TGCGCCAGCAGCCTCCAACTAGCGGGGGGGCACGATACGCAGTATTTT. It is translated as CASSLQLAGGHDTQYF.